This T cell receptor beta chain was found in a study of blood T cell repertoires in COVID-19. Study as a whole: Some COVID-19 samples were acute and others convalescent; all came from the United States, Italy and Spain. Nucleic acid was either cDNA or gDNA, and it came from T cells, B-cell-depleted T cells, or PBMCs.

In the authors' workflow: Estimated nucleated cell counts came from reference gene primer amplification. Method: immunoSEQ multiplex PCR; TCRdb's copy keeps in-frame clones and lacks some. V, J and clone size are those of that table, while D and trimming were read from the DNA. The sample lists a few hundred thousand clones, roughly 90% seen once, with more than 0.95% in the top ten. This TCR was sampled from a man between 40 and 49 years old with acute or convalescent COVID-19. Sample: peripheral blood.

The CDR3 loop reads CASSFDRGPQFF. In DNA form, the CDR3 reads TGTGCCAGCAGTTTTGACAGGGGGCCGCAGTTCTTC. The gene calls are TRBV12-3 or TRBV12-4 and TRBJ2-1; 10 bases fit TRBD1. J was trimmed by 12 bases and V by 3 bases; bases with no gene match: 2. This CDR3 region has 12 residues.